Below are 20 T cell receptor beta chains sequenced from a single sample in a study of T cell repertoires in aging, cancer and after chemotherapy. The template was genomic DNA from peripheral blood, not RNA. A mixed TRB-A/B primer pool amplified rearranged TRB by multiplex touch-down PCR. TCRdb used MiXCR to reprocess the multiplex PCR reads, holding one entry per CDR3 protein. This table has approximately 500 distinct CDR3 sequences, roughly a fifth appearing once. Specimen: blood. Every receptor here comes from a human donor with a blood cancer. The donor label of this sample is uncertain.

This clonotype is hyperexpanded in the sample. The V call is TRBV15, the J call TRBJ1-2, with D unresolved. Germline CDR1 is LNHNV and CDR2 is YYDKDF (reference sequence). V was trimmed by 3 bases and J by 6 bases, leaving 11 bases between them. This CDR3 has 13 residues. This chain's CDR3 is CATSSGQRDGYTF. The CDR3 nucleotides are TGTGCCACCAGCAGTGGGCAGAGAGATGGCTACACCTTC.

This clonotype is labeled large (0.1 to 1%). The V gene is TRBV27, the J gene TRBJ2-1, with D perhaps matching TRBD2 (6 bases). The CDR3 has 16 amino acids. CDR1 MNHEY and CDR2 SMNVEV come from the germline V gene (reference sequence). Trimming took 0 bases from V and 3 from J, leaving 12 bases between them. The CDR3 bases are TGTGCCAGCAGTTTATCGAACGGGAGAGGCTACAATGAGCAGTTCTTC. Translation: CASSLSNGRGYNEQFF.

Only a few counts were recorded for this clonotype. This chain links TRBV28 with TRBJ2-4; tentative D call: TRBD2 (5 bases). With 3 bases removed from V and 0 bases from J, the gap between germline ends came to 12 bases. The CDR3 runs to 16 residues. CDR1 and CDR2 from the germline V gene are MDHEN and SYDVKM. Written as DNA, the CDR3 is TGTGCCAGCAGTTTCCTAGGGAGACTAGCCAAAAACATTCAGTACTTC. Translating gives CASSFLGRLAKNIQYF.

This clonotype was counted between two and nine times. V and J are TRBV2 and TRBJ1-2; D ambiguous. Germline V gene lookup returns CDR1 SNHLY and CDR2 FYNNEI. V was trimmed by 3 bases and J by 7 bases, leaving 15 bases between them. The CDR3 loop spans 14 amino acids. CDR3 sequence reads: CASSDRRISGGYTF. CDR3 sequence (DNA): TGTGCCAGCAGTGATCGGAGAATATCGGGTGGCTACACCTTC.

This clonotype is medium-sized in the sample. The rearrangement links TRBV5-1 to TRBJ2-5; D not certain. Germline V gives CDR1 SGHRS, CDR2 YFSETQ. The CDR3 consists of 14 residues. V lost 1 base and J lost 1, with 8 bases in between. The CDR3 region is CASSLTQPQETQYF. CDR3 DNA sequence: TGCGCCAGCAGCTTGACACAGCCCCAAGAGACCCAGTACTTC.

The genes are TRBV12-5 and TRBJ2-5; D may correspond to TRBD1 or TRBD2 (5 bases each). The CDR3 consists of 14 residues. Germline CDR1 LGHNT, CDR2 FRNRAP. V was pared by 2 bases and J by 1 base, with 8 bases between. CDR3: CASGLSGTQETQYF. CDR3 DNA sequence: TGTGCTAGTGGTTTGAGTGGGACCCAAGAGACCCAGTACTTC.

This clonotype is termed medium-sized. At one end, the junction sequence differs from germline, possibly due to a read error. The rearrangement links TRBV5-6 to TRBJ2-5; unclear D gene. Germline-derived CDR1 and CDR2 are SGHDT and YYEEEE. This CDR3 region has 14 residues. Written as DNA, the CDR3 is TGCGCCAGCAGCTTGGGTCACATTCAAGAGACCCAGTACTTC. It is translated as CASSLGHIQETQYF.

The chain carries TRBV2 and TRBJ1-3, with a tentative D call TRBD1 (6 bases). CDR3 length: 16 amino acids. V lost 3 bases and J lost 7, with 19 bases in between. Germline lookup yields CDR1 SNHLY and CDR2 FYNNEI. In DNA form, the CDR3 reads TGTGCCAGCAGTGACCGGGGGGGGGGCGATCGGAACACCATATATTTT. It encodes CASSDRGGGDRNTIYF.

V usage is TRBV29-1 and J usage is TRBJ2-5; possible D gene TRBD2, 6 bases. This CDR3 contains 14 residues. Trimming took 0 bases from V and 5 from J, leaving 13 bases between them. Germline V gene sequence: CDR1 SQVTM, CDR2 ANQGSEA. The CDR3 is CSVEDGRGRETQYF. DNA of the CDR3: TGCAGCGTTGAAGACGGCCGTGGGAGGGAGACCCAGTACTTC.

In the case of this clonotype: Sequence at one end of the junction differs from germline and may be a read error. The genes are TRBV28 and TRBJ2-1; a possible D gene is TRBD2 (5 bases). The CDR3 is made up of 15 amino acids. Germline CDR1 is MDHEN and CDR2 is SYDVKM. The CDR3 nucleotides read TGTGCCAGCAGTTTATTCTTTTGGCCGGGGAATGATCAGTTCTTC. It translates to CASSLFFWPGNDQFF.

V and J are TRBV4-3 and TRBJ2-7; 11 bases match TRBD2. CDR3 size: 15 residues. Germline trimming cut 0 bases from V and 7 bases from J; bases unmatched to any gene: 5. The germline V gene encodes CDR1 LGHNA and CDR2 YSLEER. This chain's CDR3 is CASSQDGLAGGEQYF. CDR3 nucleotide sequence: TGCGCCAGCAGCCAAGACGGTCTAGCGGGAGGAGAGCAGTACTTC.

This clonotype came up a few times. The rearrangement uses TRBV20-1 and TRBJ2-1; 7 positions match TRBD1. The CDR3 totals 16 residues. V shed 0 bases, J shed 3 bases, and the junction held 8 bases outside the gene matches. From germline, CDR1 is DFQATT and CDR2 SNEGSKA (reference sequence). The CDR3 is CSARDTGTERYNEQFF. The CDR3 region has the DNA TGCAGTGCTAGAGACACCGGGACAGAGCGCTACAATGAGCAGTTCTTC.

In its sample, this clonotype is medium-sized. The CDR3 spells CASSLGVANTGELFF. DNA for the CDR3: TGTGCCAGCAGCTTGGGAGTGGCTAACACCGGGGAGCTGTTTTTT. This chain links TRBV5-5 with TRBJ2-2, with D hard to call. Germline loops: CDR1 SGHKS, CDR2 YYEKEE (reference sequence). The V end was cut by 0 bases, the J end by 2 bases, with 8 bases between. This CDR3 spans 15 amino acids.

In this sample, this clonotype is medium-sized. The chain couples TRBV6-4 to TRBJ2-3, with 7 bases lining up with TRBD2. This CDR3 spans 14 amino acids. Germline V gene sequence: CDR1 MRHNA, CDR2 SNTAGT. V lost 2 bases, J lost 1 base, and 0 bases stayed unmatched. The CDR3 coding sequence is TGTGCCAGCAGTGACGCGGGAGGCACAGATACGCAGTATTTT. Encoded protein: CASSDAGGTDTQYF.

V is TRBV6-2 or TRBV6-3 and J is TRBJ2-7; TRBD2 aligns across 12 bases. From germline, CDR1 is MNHEY and CDR2 SVGEGT. The CDR3 spans 15 residues. J lost 4 bases, V lost 6 bases, and 7 bases had no gene match. The CDR3 region has the DNA TGTGCCAGCAGGGGCCCTAGCGGGGGGGCTTACGAGCAGTACTTC. It is translated as CASRGPSGGAYEQYF.

This sequence joins TRBV6-1 and TRBJ2-1, with 10 bases lining up with TRBD2. Germline loops: CDR1 MNHNS, CDR2 SASEGT. This CDR3 comprises 18 residues. J lost 7 bases, V lost 7 bases, and 19 bases had no gene match. The CDR3 here is CASILPGRAGGGWNEQFF. In nucleotides, the CDR3 is TGTGCCAGCATTTTACCGGGGCGAGCGGGAGGGGGGTGGAATGAGCAGTTCTTC.

This clonotype was counted a few times. The chain is built from TRBV21-1 and TRBJ2-7; the table calls TRBD2, which could not be checked here. TRBV21-1 is a pseudogene segment. The CDR3 is made up of 19 amino acids. CDR3 sequence reads: CATNQGGLAGFAYSYEQYF. CDR3 bases: TGTGCCACCAACCAGGGGGGACTAGCGGGTTTCGCATACTCCTACGAGCAGTACTTC.

To note about this clonotype: The missing conserved phenylalanine or tryptophan at the end of this CDR3 makes a read error likely. No DNA is shown, since the ends of the CDR3 on it are uncertain; the CDR3 is the one TCRdb lists. The gene calls are TRBV12-3 or TRBV12-4 and TRBJ2-7; TRBD2, as called in the table, went unchecked against the DNA. 9 amino acids form the CDR3, both terminal residues included. This chain's CDR3 is CASSFPVAG.

In its sample, this clonotype ranks as medium-sized. The chain uses TRBV11-2 and TRBJ2-1, with D possibly TRBD1 on 5 matching bases. Trimming removed 1 base from V and 6 bases from J, with 10 bases in between. CDR1 SGHAT and CDR2 FQNNGV come from the germline V gene. This CDR3 region has 14 residues. The CDR3 loop reads CASSLGGGGNEQFF. The DNA of the CDR3 is TGTGCCAGCAGCTTAGGGGGCGGCGGCAATGAGCAGTTCTTC.

Relative to its sample, this clonotype is medium-sized. V gene TRBV20-1 combines with J gene TRBJ2-3; tentatively, D is TRBD1 (6 bases). This CDR3 spans 13 amino acids. Trimming shortened V by 6 bases and J by 0 bases, and 10 bases separated the two germline ends. Germline V gene sequence: CDR1 DFQATT, CDR2 SNEGSKA (reference sequence). CDR3: CSARDISTDTQYF. In DNA form, the CDR3 reads TGCAGTGCAAGGGACATTAGCACAGATACGCAGTATTTT.